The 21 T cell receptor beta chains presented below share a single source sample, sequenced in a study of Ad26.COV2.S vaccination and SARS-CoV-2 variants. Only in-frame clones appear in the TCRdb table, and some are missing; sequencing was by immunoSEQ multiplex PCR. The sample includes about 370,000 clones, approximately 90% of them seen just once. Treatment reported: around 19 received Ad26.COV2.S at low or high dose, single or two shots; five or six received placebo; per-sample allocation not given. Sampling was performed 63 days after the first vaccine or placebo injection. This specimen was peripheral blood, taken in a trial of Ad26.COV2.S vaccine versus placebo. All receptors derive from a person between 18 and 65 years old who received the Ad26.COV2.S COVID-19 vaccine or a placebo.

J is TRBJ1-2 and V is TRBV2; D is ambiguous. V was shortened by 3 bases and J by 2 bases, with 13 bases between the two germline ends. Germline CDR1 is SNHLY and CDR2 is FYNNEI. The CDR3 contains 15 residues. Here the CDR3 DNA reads TGTGCCAGCAGTGACAGAGGCTATGCAAACTATGGCTACACCTTC. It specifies CASSDRGYANYGYTF.

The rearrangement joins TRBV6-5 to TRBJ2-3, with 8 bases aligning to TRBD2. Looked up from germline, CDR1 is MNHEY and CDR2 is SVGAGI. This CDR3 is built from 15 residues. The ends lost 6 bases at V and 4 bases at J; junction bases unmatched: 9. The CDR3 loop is CASRHTGGLADTQYF. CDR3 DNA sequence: TGTGCCAGCAGGCACACGGGGGGGCTCGCAGATACGCAGTATTTT.

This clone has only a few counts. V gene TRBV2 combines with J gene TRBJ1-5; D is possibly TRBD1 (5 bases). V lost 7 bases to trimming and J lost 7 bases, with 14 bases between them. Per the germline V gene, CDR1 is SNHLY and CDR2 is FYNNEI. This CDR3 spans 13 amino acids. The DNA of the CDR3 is TGTGCCAGCAACCGGGACGAGGGACAGCCCCAGCATTTT. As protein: CASNRDEGQPQHF.

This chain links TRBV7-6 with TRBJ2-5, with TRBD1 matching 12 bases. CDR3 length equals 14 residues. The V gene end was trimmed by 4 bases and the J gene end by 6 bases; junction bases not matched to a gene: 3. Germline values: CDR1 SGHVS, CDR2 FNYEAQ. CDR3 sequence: CASSWGQGAQTQYF. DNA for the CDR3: TGTGCCAGCAGCTGGGGACAGGGGGCCCAGACCCAGTACTTC. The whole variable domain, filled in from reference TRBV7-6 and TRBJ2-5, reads GAGVSQSPRYKVTKRGQDVALRCDPISGHVSLYWYRQALGQGPEFLTYFNYEAQQDKSGLPNDRFSAERPEGSISTLTIQRTEQRDSAMYRCASSWGQGAQTQYFGPGTRLLVL.

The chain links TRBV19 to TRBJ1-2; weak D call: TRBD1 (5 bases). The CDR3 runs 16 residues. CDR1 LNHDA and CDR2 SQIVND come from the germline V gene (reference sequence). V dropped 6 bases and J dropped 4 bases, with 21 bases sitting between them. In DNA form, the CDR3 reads TGTGCCAGTAGCGGTTTTCTGACAGACTTGTTCTATGGCTACACCTTC. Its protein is CASSGFLTDLFYGYTF.

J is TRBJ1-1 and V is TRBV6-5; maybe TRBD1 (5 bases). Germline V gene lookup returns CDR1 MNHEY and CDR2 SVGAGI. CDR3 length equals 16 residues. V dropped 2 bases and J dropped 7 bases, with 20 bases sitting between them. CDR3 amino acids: CASSYTQGGNTVEAFF. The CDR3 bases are TGTGCCAGCAGTTACACCCAGGGTGGGAATACTGTTGAAGCTTTCTTT.

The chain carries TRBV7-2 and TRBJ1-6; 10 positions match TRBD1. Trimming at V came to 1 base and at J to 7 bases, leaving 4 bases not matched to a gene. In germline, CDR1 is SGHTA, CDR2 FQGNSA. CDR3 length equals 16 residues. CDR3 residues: CASSLEPGQGNSPLHF. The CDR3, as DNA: TGTGCCAGCAGCTTAGAACCGGGACAGGGGAATTCACCCCTCCACTTT. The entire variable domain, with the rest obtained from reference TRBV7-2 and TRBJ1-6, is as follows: GAGVSQSPSNKVTEKGKDVELRCDPISGHTALYWYRQSLGQGLEFLIYFQGNSAPDKSGLPSDRFSAERTGGSVSTLTIQRTQQEDSAVYLCASSLEPGQGNSPLHFGNGTRLTVT.

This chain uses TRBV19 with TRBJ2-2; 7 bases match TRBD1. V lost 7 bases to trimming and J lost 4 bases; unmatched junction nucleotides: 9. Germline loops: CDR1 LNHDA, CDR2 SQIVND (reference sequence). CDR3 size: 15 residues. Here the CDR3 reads CASIEAGGITGELFF. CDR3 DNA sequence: TGTGCCAGTATTGAGGCAGGGGGAATCACCGGGGAGCTGTTTTTT. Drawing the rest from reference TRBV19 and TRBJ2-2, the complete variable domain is DGGITQSPKYLFRKEGQNVTLSCEQNLNHDAMYWYRQDPGQGLRLIYYSQIVNDFQKGDIAEGYSVSREKKESFPLTVTSAQKNPTAFYLCASIEAGGITGELFFGEGSRLTVL.

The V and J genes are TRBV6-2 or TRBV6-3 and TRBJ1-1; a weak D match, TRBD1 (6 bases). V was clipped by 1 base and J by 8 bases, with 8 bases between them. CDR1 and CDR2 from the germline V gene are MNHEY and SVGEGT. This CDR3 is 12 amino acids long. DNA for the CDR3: TGTGCCAGCAGTTACTGGGGGGCGGAAGCTTTCTTT. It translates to CASSYWGAEAFF.

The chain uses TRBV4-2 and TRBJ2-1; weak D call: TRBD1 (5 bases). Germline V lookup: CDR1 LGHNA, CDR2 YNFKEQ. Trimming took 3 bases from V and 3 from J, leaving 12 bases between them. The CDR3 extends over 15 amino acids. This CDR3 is CASSHARAGYNEQFF. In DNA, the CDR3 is TGTGCCAGCAGCCACGCCAGGGCCGGCTACAATGAGCAGTTCTTC.

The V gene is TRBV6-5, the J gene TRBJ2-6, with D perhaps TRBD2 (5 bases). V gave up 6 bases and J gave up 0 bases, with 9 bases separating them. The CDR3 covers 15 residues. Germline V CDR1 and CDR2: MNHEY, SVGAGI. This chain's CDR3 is CASSGTSSGANVLTF. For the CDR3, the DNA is TGTGCCAGCAGCGGCACTAGCTCTGGGGCCAACGTCCTGACTTTC.

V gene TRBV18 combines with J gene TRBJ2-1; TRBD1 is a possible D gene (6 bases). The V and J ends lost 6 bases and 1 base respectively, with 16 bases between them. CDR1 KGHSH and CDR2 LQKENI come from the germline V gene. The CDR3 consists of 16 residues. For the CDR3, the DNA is TGTGCCAGCTCCACAAAACACAGGGCGTCCTACAATGAGCAGTTCTTC. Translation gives CASSTKHRASYNEQFF.

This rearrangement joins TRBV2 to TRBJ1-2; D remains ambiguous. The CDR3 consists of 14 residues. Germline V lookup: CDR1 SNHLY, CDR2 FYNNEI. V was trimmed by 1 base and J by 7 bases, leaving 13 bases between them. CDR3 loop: CASSEGRVSSGYTF. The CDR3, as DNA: TGTGCCAGCAGTGAAGGAAGAGTCTCAAGTGGCTACACCTTC.

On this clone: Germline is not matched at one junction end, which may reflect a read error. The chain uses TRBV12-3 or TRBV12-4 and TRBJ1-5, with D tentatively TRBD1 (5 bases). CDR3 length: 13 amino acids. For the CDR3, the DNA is TGTGCCAGCAGCCCCCAGGGCAACCAGCCCCAGCATTTT. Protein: CASSPQGNQPQHF.

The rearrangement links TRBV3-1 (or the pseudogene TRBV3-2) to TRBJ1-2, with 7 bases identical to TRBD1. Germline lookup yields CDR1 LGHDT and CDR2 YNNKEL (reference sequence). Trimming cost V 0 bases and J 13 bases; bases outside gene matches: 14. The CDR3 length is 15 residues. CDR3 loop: CASSQDGTQGGALTF. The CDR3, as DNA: TGTGCCAGCAGCCAAGATGGTACGCAGGGGGGGGCCCTCACCTTC.

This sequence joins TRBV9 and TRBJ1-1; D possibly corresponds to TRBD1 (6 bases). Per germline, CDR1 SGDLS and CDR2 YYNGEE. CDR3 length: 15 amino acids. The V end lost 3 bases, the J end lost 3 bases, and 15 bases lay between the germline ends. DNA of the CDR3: TGTGCCAGCAGCGCTACGGGGGCTGTGGACACTGAAGCTTTCTTT. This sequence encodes CASSATGAVDTEAFF.

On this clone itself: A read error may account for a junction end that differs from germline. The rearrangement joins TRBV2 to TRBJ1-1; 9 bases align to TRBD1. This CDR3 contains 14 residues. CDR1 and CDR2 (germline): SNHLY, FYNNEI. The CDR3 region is CASSETGGNAEAFF. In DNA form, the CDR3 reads TGTGCCAGCAGCGAGACAGGGGGGAACGCTGAAGCTTTCTTT.

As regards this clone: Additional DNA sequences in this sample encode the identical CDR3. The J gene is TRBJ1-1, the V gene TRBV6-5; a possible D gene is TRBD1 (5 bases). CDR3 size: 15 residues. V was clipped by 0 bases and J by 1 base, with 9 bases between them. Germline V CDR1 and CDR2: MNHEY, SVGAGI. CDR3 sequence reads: CASSYSWQGNTEAFF. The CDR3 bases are TGTGCCAGCAGTTACTCCTGGCAGGGGAACACTGAAGCTTTCTTT.

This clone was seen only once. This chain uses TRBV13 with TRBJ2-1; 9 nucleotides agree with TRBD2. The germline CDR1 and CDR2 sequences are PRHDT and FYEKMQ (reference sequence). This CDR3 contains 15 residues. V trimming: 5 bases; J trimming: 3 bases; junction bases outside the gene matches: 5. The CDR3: CASSPDSGGYNEQFF. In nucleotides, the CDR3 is TGTGCCAGCAGCCCCGATAGCGGGGGCTACAATGAGCAGTTCTTC.

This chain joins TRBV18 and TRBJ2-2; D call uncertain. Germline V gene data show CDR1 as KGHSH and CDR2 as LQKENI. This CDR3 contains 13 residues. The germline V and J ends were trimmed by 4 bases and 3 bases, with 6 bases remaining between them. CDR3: CASSQSDTGELFF. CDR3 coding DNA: TGTGCCAGCTCACAAAGCGACACCGGGGAGCTGTTTTTT.

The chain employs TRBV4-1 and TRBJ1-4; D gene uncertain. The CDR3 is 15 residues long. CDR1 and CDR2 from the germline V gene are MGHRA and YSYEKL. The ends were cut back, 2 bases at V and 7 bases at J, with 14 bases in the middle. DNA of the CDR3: TGCGCCAGCAGCCAACGGGAAGAGCCGACTGAAAAACTGTTTTTT. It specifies CASSQREEPTEKLFF.